The 30 T cell receptor beta chains below all came from one sample that was sequenced in a study of cytomegalovirus exposure and HLA in healthy donors listed by TCRdb under 2017. Libraries were constructed by the immunoSEQ multiplex PCR assay. For the multiplex PCR, a mixture combining 60 forward primers for TCR Vbeta segments and 13 reverse primers for TCR Jbeta segments was used. Sourced from immuneACCESS, this table was stored by TCRdb with only in-frame sequences that have V and J called. A share of the clones is absent; for the studies checked, an unresolved V gene accounts for under half, and the remainder has no known explanation. This sample is represented by 140,000 to 150,000 clones; roughly 80% of them were singletons. Less than 3% of the sample is in the top ten clones. Material: PBMCs. The receptors here all came from a woman younger than 45 in good health and CMV-seronegative.

The chain is built from TRBV7-3 and TRBJ1-1, with 9 positions matching TRBD1. V shed 4 bases and J 1 base; nucleotides not matched to a gene: 10. Germline V gives CDR1 SGHTA, CDR2 FQGTGA. The CDR3 consists of 17 residues. This CDR3 reads CASSSPGQGSGNTEAFF. The CDR3 bases are TGTGCCAGCAGCTCTCCGGGACAGGGCTCTGGGAACACTGAAGCTTTCTTT.

There are a few counts of this clone. This chain joins TRBV6-5 and TRBJ1-1, with a possible D match to TRBD1 (6 bases). This CDR3 contains 13 residues. Germline CDR1 reads MNHEY; CDR2 reads SVGAGI. V lost 6 bases and J 0 bases, leaving 8 bases between the germline ends. CDR3 in amino acids: CASSRGMNTEAFF. CDR3 bases: TGTGCCAGCAGCAGGGGCATGAACACTGAAGCTTTCTTT.

V gene TRBV28 combines with J gene TRBJ2-2; D is perhaps TRBD1 (6 bases). The ends were cut back, 6 bases at V and 1 base at J, with 9 bases in the middle. The CDR3 covers 14 residues. CDR1 and CDR2 (germline): MDHEN, SYDVKM. The DNA of the CDR3 is TGTGCCAGCAGCTCGGGACAGAACACCGGGGAGCTGTTTTTT. Translated, it gives CASSSGQNTGELFF.

J is TRBJ1-2 and V is TRBV18; no firm D call. V lost 2 bases to trimming and J lost 8 bases, with 12 bases between them. The germline V gene has CDR1 KGHSH and CDR2 LQKENI. This CDR3 spans 13 amino acids. The CDR3: CASSPEPGGGYTF. CDR3 DNA sequence: TGTGCCAGCTCACCAGAACCCGGAGGGGGCTACACCTTC.

This clone was seen a handful of times. The V gene is TRBV6-6, the J gene TRBJ2-7; D is perhaps TRBD1 (5 bases). V was cut by 0 bases and J by 3 bases, with 12 bases left in between. The CDR3 is made up of 15 amino acids. Germline CDR1 and CDR2: MNHNY and SVGAGI (reference sequence). The CDR3 protein is CASSYSSQGGYEQYF. The CDR3 bases are TGTGCCAGCAGTTACTCGAGCCAGGGTGGCTACGAGCAGTACTTC.

CDR3: CASSRQGPPVMDSPLHF. CDR3 nucleotides: TGCGCCAGCAGCCGACAGGGCCCCCCCGTGATGGATTCACCCCTCCACTTT. The rearrangement links TRBV5-1 to TRBJ1-6; 7 positions agree with TRBD1. V gave up 4 bases and J gave up 8 bases; unmatched junction bases: 15. In germline, CDR1 is SGHRS, CDR2 YFSETQ. The CDR3 runs 17 residues.

The V gene is TRBV7-9, the J gene TRBJ1-2; 9 positions match TRBD1. CDR3 length equals 18 residues. The V gene's germline CDR1 is SEHNR and CDR2 FQNEAQ (reference sequence). Unmatched junction bases numbered 15, after V lost 5 bases and J lost 2 bases. CDR3 sequence reads: CASSTRIPGQGTNYGYTF. In DNA, the CDR3 is TGTGCCAGCAGCACAAGAATCCCGGGACAGGGCACGAACTATGGCTACACCTTC. Variable domain in full (rest from reference TRBV7-9 and TRBJ1-2): DTGVSQNPRHKITKRGQNVTFRCDPISEHNRLYWYRQTLGQGPEFLTYFQNEAQLEKSRLLSDRFSAERPKGSFSTLEIQRTEQGDSAMYLCASSTRIPGQGTNYGYTFGSGTRLTVV.

V is TRBV18 and J is TRBJ2-2, with 7 bases that match TRBD1. Germline loops: CDR1 KGHSH, CDR2 LQKENI. The V and J ends lost 0 bases and 3 bases, in that order; junction bases with no gene match: 7. The CDR3 runs to 17 residues. The CDR3, as DNA: TGTGCCAGCTCACCACCGTCGGCAGGGGGACACACCGGGGAGCTGTTTTTT. It is translated as CASSPPSAGGHTGELFF.

Concerning this clone itself: Its ends do not fully match the called genes, so a read error is possible. V usage is TRBV7-3 and J usage is TRBJ2-7; 10 bases match TRBD1. The CDR3 consists of 15 residues. Germline CDR1 SGHTA, CDR2 FQGTGA. The CDR3 DNA is TGTTCCAGCAGCCGGGGCGGGACAGGGGTCTACGAGCAGTACTTC. Its translation: CSSSRGGTGVYEQYF.

This clone has just one count. The rearrangement joins TRBV20-1 to TRBJ2-7, with a weak D call TRBD2 (5 bases). The CDR3 runs 11 residues. Trimming pared 7 bases from V and 1 base from J, leaving 8 bases between. The V gene's germline CDR1 is DFQATT and CDR2 SNEGSKA (reference sequence). CDR3 in amino acids: CSVRTSYEQYF. DNA for the CDR3: TGCAGTGTGAGGACTTCCTACGAGCAGTACTTC.

The rearrangement uses TRBV14 and TRBJ2-1; D gene uncertain. V lost 3 bases, J lost 10 bases, and 16 bases lay in between. In germline, CDR1 is SGHDN, CDR2 FVKESK. This CDR3 comprises 14 residues. This chain's CDR3 is CASSQTTGLGEQFF. CDR3 in DNA: TGTGCCAGCAGCCAGACCACTGGGCTCGGCGAGCAGTTCTTC.

The J gene is TRBJ1-1, the V gene TRBV27; possible D gene TRBD1, 6 bases. This CDR3 spans 17 amino acids. Germline V gene lookup returns CDR1 MNHEY and CDR2 SMNVEV (reference sequence). V was trimmed by 2 bases and J by 1 base, leaving 17 bases between them. The CDR3 DNA follows: TGTGCCAGCAGTTTAGTTTATCCGGGACACCCGAACACTGAAGCTTTCTTT. This codes for CASSLVYPGHPNTEAFF.

V is TRBV18 and J is TRBJ2-5; a weak D match, TRBD1 (5 bases). This CDR3 is built from 13 residues. CDR1 is KGHSH, CDR2 LQKENI, per germline. Trimming removed 4 bases from V and 4 bases from J, with 10 bases in between. The CDR3 spells CASSRQGPETQYF. CDR3 in DNA: TGTGCCAGCTCACGTCAGGGTCCAGAGACCCAGTACTTC.

This clone was picked up one time. This chain connects TRBV10-3 to TRBJ1-6, with D hard to call. Germline CDR1 and CDR2: ENHRY and SYGVKD. V was clipped by 6 bases and J by 9 bases, with 15 bases between them. The CDR3 loop spans 14 amino acids. The chain's CDR3 is CAIRTDRGSSPLHF. Here the CDR3 DNA reads TGTGCCATCAGGACGGACCGAGGGAGTTCACCCCTCCACTTT.

The chain couples TRBV5-1 to TRBJ1-2; possible D gene TRBD1, 5 bases. Germline CDR1 SGHRS, CDR2 YFSETQ. This CDR3 has 14 amino acids. The V end was cut by 4 bases, the J end by 8 bases, with 18 bases between. The CDR3 loop reads CASSLLLQGEGYTF. The CDR3 nucleotides read TGCGCCAGCAGCCTCCTACTCCAGGGTGAAGGCTACACCTTC. The whole variable domain, remainder taken from reference TRBV5-1 and TRBJ1-2, is KAGVTQTPRYLIKTRGQQVTLSCSPISGHRSVSWYQQTPGQGLQFLFEYFSETQRNKGNFPGRFSGRQFSNSRSEMNVSTLELGDSALYLCASSLLLQGEGYTFGSGTRLTVV.

The CDR3 here is CASSVEEAWSSYNEQFF. CDR3 nucleotides: TGTGCCAGCAGCGTAGAGGAAGCGTGGAGCTCCTACAATGAGCAGTTCTTC. The chain recombines TRBV9 with TRBJ2-1; no firm D call. Per the germline V gene, CDR1 is SGDLS and CDR2 is YYNGEE. V was shortened by 0 bases and J by 0 bases, with 13 bases between the two germline ends. This CDR3 contains 17 residues. The full variable domain, with the rest looked up from reference TRBV9 and TRBJ2-1, is DSGVTQTPKHLITATGQRVTLRCSPRSGDLSVYWYQQSLDQGLQFLIQYYNGEERAKGNILERFSAQQFPDLHSELNLSSLELGDSALYFCASSVEEAWSSYNEQFFGPGTRLTVL.

This chain connects TRBV4-2 to TRBJ2-1, with D perhaps matching TRBD1 (5 bases). The CDR3 runs to 15 residues. Germline loops: CDR1 LGHNA, CDR2 YNFKEQ. V was cut by 4 bases and J by 14 bases, with 24 bases left in between. CDR3 residues: CASSPDSGFLSEEFF. The CDR3 DNA sequence: TGTGCCAGCAGCCCGGATTCAGGGTTTCTCAGCGAAGAGTTCTTC.

This rearrangement joins TRBV29-1 to TRBJ1-3, with no clear D. Germline lookup yields CDR1 SQVTM and CDR2 ANQGSEA. The CDR3 is 13 amino acids. V lost 5 bases and J 4 bases, leaving 12 bases between the germline ends. In DNA, the CDR3 is TGCAGCGTTCCGGTGATGGGCGGAAACACCATATATTTT. This encodes CSVPVMGGNTIYF.

The chain carries TRBV6-4 and TRBJ1-5; no reliable D call. The CDR3 covers 15 residues. CDR1 is MRHNA and CDR2 is SNTAGT in the germline V gene. Trimming took 5 bases from V and 6 from J, leaving 17 bases between them. The chain's CDR3 is CASSSRAAAGQPQHF. The CDR3 nucleotides are TGTGCCAGCAGTTCCCGGGCCGCGGCGGGTCAGCCCCAGCATTTT.

This clone came up once. This chain links TRBV11-2 with TRBJ2-5; D is perhaps TRBD2 (6 bases). CDR3 length: 16 residues. The germline V gene has CDR1 SGHAT and CDR2 FQNNGV. Trimming stripped 1 base from V and 2 bases from J, with 14 bases between. The CDR3 nucleotides are TGTGCCAGCAGCTTAGGCCCGACTAGGTGGCAAGAGACCCAGTACTTC. This sequence encodes CASSLGPTRWQETQYF. Filled out from reference TRBV11-2 and TRBJ2-5, the complete variable domain reads EAGVAQSPRYKIIEKRQSVAFWCNPISGHATLYWYQQILGQGPKLLIQFQNNGVVDDSQLPKDRFSAERLKGVDSTLKIQPAKLEDSAVYLCASSLGPTRWQETQYFGPGTRLLVL.

This chain connects TRBV6-1 to TRBJ2-2, with D maybe TRBD1 (5 bases). The CDR3 consists of 14 residues. Germline V lookup: CDR1 MNHNS, CDR2 SASEGT. Trimming removed 2 bases at V and 6 bases at J, with 10 bases between. CDR3 loop: CASSEWGFAGELFF. CDR3 DNA sequence: TGTGCCAGCAGTGAATGGGGCTTCGCCGGGGAGCTGTTTTTT.

The rearrangement links TRBV5-1 to TRBJ1-5; no reliable D call. Trimming stripped 1 base from V and 5 bases from J, with 7 bases between. Germline V lookup: CDR1 SGHRS, CDR2 YFSETQ. The CDR3 extends over 13 amino acids. The CDR3 DNA reads TGCGCCAGCAGCTTGACAGTAGATCAGCCCCAGCATTTT. Its protein is CASSLTVDQPQHF.

The chain employs TRBV6-1 and TRBJ2-5; weak D call: TRBD2 (5 bases). The germline CDR1 and CDR2 sequences are MNHNS and SASEGT. The CDR3 runs to 14 residues. Trimming pared 7 bases from V and 2 bases from J, leaving 14 bases between. The CDR3 loop reads CASTRPGVQETQYF. The DNA of the CDR3 is TGTGCCAGCACCAGACCCGGGGTTCAAGAGACCCAGTACTTC.

The gene calls are TRBV7-3 and TRBJ2-5; tentative D call: TRBD2 (5 bases). Germline V CDR1 and CDR2: SGHTA, FQGTGA. The length of the CDR3 is 15 residues. V lost 0 bases to trimming and J lost 4 bases, with 12 bases between them. Here the CDR3 reads CASSLTGSDGETQYF. CDR3 DNA: TGTGCCAGCAGCTTAACGGGTAGCGACGGAGAGACCCAGTACTTC.

The rearrangement uses TRBV7-2 and TRBJ2-7; 11 positions match TRBD1. Germline lookup yields CDR1 SGHTA and CDR2 FQGNSA. CDR3 size: 15 residues. The V and J ends lost 3 bases and 5 bases, in that order; junction bases with no gene match: 6. CDR3 nucleotide sequence: TGTGCCAGCAGCTTGGACAGGGGGCGCCTCCACGAGCAGTACTTC. Translated, it gives CASSLDRGRLHEQYF.

V and J are TRBV7-2 and TRBJ2-3, with a weak D call TRBD2 (7 bases). The V end lost 8 bases, the J end lost 1 base, and 10 bases lay between the germline ends. The CDR3 extends over 13 amino acids. From germline, CDR1 is SGHTA and CDR2 FQGNSA. In DNA, the CDR3 is TGTGCCAGCGGGGGGGCGGGCACAGATACGCAGTATTTT. It codes for CASGGAGTDTQYF.

The chain joins TRBV10-3 to TRBJ2-5, with D possibly matching TRBD1 (5 bases). CDR3 length: 13 amino acids. From germline, CDR1 is ENHRY and CDR2 SYGVKD. Trimming removed 6 bases at V and 1 base at J, with 9 bases between. CDR3 sequence reads: CAISLDTQETQYF. CDR3 in DNA: TGTGCCATCAGCCTGGACACCCAAGAGACCCAGTACTTC.

The chain is built from TRBV18 and TRBJ1-3; D is possibly TRBD1 (6 bases). Trimming shortened V by 4 bases and J by 4 bases, and 11 bases separated the two germline ends. The CDR3 covers 14 residues. Germline CDR1 is KGHSH and CDR2 is LQKENI. The CDR3 DNA is TGTGCCAGCTCACTAAGACAGGCGGGAAACACCATATATTTT. This translates into CASSLRQAGNTIYF.

The chain employs TRBV7-2 and TRBJ2-2; D may be TRBD1 (6 bases). The CDR3 totals 15 residues. The germline CDR1 and CDR2 sequences are SGHTA and FQGNSA. V was cut by 3 bases and J by 0 bases, with 8 bases left in between. CDR3 in DNA: TGTGCCAGCAGCTTGGACAGCCCGAACACCGGGGAGCTGTTTTTT. Translating it yields CASSLDSPNTGELFF.

CDR3 in amino acids: CASTPGGSLRANYGYTF. The DNA of the CDR3 is TGTGCCAGCACCCCTGGGGGCTCGCTGCGGGCTAACTATGGCTACACCTTC. The J gene is TRBJ1-2, the V gene TRBV27; D is perhaps TRBD1 (6 bases). This CDR3 is built from 17 residues. V was trimmed by 7 bases and J by 0 bases, leaving 21 bases between them. Germline CDR1 reads MNHEY; CDR2 reads SMNVEV (reference sequence).